Listed below are T cell receptor beta chains from one sample, sequenced in a study of blood T cells in healthy people across ages. TCRdb independently ran MiXCR on the 5' RACE reads; one entry per CDR3 protein. The data contain about 810,000 distinct CDR3 sequences, about 37% of them seen just once; the ten biggest clones take up approximately 12%. Sequenced: blood. The receptors stem from a man in his late teens or twenties in good health. Each CDR3 is given with its conserved first and last residue. D genes are given only for firm matches. Rows give clone size only sometimes, using once, few, many, or a class for an expanded clone.

j_call: TRBJ2-4; v_call: TRBV11-2; clone_size: -; d_call: TRBD1; cdr3_aa: CASSLDITGGINIQYF; cdr3_nt: TGTGCCAGCAGCTTAGATATCACAGGGGGCATAAACATTCAGTACTTC
j_call: TRBJ2-7; v_call: TRBV27; clone_size: -; d_call: TRBD1; cdr3_aa: CASSLSRDRTEQYF; cdr3_nt: TGTGCCAGCAGTTTATCCAGGGACAGGACTGAGCAGTACTTC
j_call: TRBJ2-7; v_call: TRBV18; clone_size: -; d_call: -; cdr3_aa: CASSRDPNGEQYF; cdr3_nt: TGTGCCAGCTCACGGGATCCAAATGGCGAGCAGTACTTC
j_call: TRBJ2-1; v_call: TRBV20-1; clone_size: -; d_call: TRBD2; cdr3_aa: CSARAGAGGRNEQFF; cdr3_nt: TGCAGTGCTAGAGCGGGAGCGGGGGGGCGGAATGAGCAGTTCTTC
j_call: TRBJ1-3; v_call: TRBV7-9; clone_size: once; d_call: -; cdr3_aa: CASVPAGNTIYF; cdr3_nt: TGTGCCAGCGTCCCCGCTGGAAACACCATATATTTT
j_call: TRBJ2-3; v_call: TRBV5-1; clone_size: few; d_call: -; cdr3_aa: CASSFSVGADTQYF; cdr3_nt: TGCGCCAGCAGCTTCTCTGTGGGCGCGGATACGCAGTATTTT
j_call: TRBJ2-5; v_call: TRBV20-1; clone_size: few; d_call: -; cdr3_aa: CSARTPPGRETQYF; cdr3_nt: TGCAGTGCTAGGACACCGCCAGGGCGGGAGACCCAGTACTTC
j_call: TRBJ2-3; v_call: TRBV20-1; clone_size: once; d_call: TRBD2; cdr3_aa: CSAPTSGGTRAQYF; cdr3_nt: TGCAGTGCTCCTACTAGCGGGGGGACCCGGGCGCAGTATTTT
j_call: TRBJ2-3; v_call: TRBV29-1; clone_size: many; d_call: -; cdr3_aa: CSVAGTSKSADTQYF; cdr3_nt: TGCAGCGTTGCGGGCACTAGTAAATCCGCAGATACGCAGTATTTT
j_call: TRBJ2-4; v_call: TRBV2; clone_size: -; d_call: -; cdr3_aa: CASSGGLSLAKNIQYF; cdr3_nt: TGTGCCAGCAGTGGTGGTCTCTCGCTAGCCAAAAACATTCAGTACTTC